The 15 T cell receptor beta chains below come from one sample, sequenced in a study of blood T cell repertoires in COVID-19 (TCRdb year 2020). Receptor libraries were prepared by the immunoSEQ multiplex PCR assay. TCRdb stores this immuneACCESS table with in-frame sequences only. Part of the clones is absent; in the studies checked, under half of the shortfall reflects unresolved V genes, and no reason is known for the rest. For this sample there are some 250,000 clones; 84% appear just once. The ten largest clonotypes hold 4.2% of the sample. Sequenced: peripheral blood. Source of these receptors: a man between 60 and 75 years old with acute or convalescent COVID-19.

V is TRBV5-4 and J is TRBJ2-1, with TRBD2 as a possible D gene (7 bases). The CDR3 contains 14 residues. Trimming cost V 4 bases and J 4 bases, with 12 bases left between them. Germline V gene sequence: CDR1 SGHNT, CDR2 YYREEE (reference sequence). In DNA form, the CDR3 reads TGTGCCAGCAGCATACAGGGAGGGTACAATGAGCAGTTCTTC. Translating it yields CASSIQGGYNEQFF.

This chain joins TRBV9 and TRBJ2-1, with TRBD2 identical over 13 bases. The CDR3 is 18 amino acids. V shed 3 bases, J shed 3 bases, and the junction held 9 bases outside the gene matches. CDR1 SGDLS and CDR2 YYNGEE come from the germline V gene. This chain's CDR3 is CASSDTSGGATFYNEQFF. CDR3 nucleotides: TGTGCCAGCAGCGATACTAGCGGGGGGGCGACTTTCTACAATGAGCAGTTCTTC.

The chain couples TRBV9 to TRBJ2-7, with TRBD1 as a possible D gene (6 bases). With 4 bases removed from V and 4 bases from J, the gap between germline ends came to 18 bases. The CDR3 extends over 15 amino acids. Looked up from germline, CDR1 is SGDLS and CDR2 is YYNGEE. CDR3: CASSPPSWQGYEQYF. The CDR3 DNA is TGTGCCAGCAGCCCCCCTAGTTGGCAGGGGTACGAGCAGTACTTC.

The count of this clone is one. This rearrangement joins TRBV6-5 to TRBJ1-5; D gene unclear. Germline CDR1 reads MNHEY; CDR2 reads SVGAGI. The V gene lost 2 bases and the J gene lost 5 bases, with 10 bases spanning the gap. This CDR3 contains 14 residues. CDR3 protein: CASSYEEFYQPQHF. CDR3 sequence (DNA): TGTGCCAGCAGTTACGAGGAGTTCTATCAGCCCCAGCATTTT.

This chain uses TRBV5-8 with TRBJ1-2; TRBD1 matches at 7 bases. After removal of 3 bases from V and 5 bases from J, the junction contained 10 bases not matched to a gene. Germline CDR1 and CDR2: SGHTS and YDEGEE. The CDR3 totals 15 residues. CDR3 sequence: CASSWDRGGVYGYTF. CDR3 coding DNA: TGTGCCAGCAGCTGGGACAGAGGGGGTGTGTATGGCTACACCTTC.

V usage is TRBV2 and J usage is TRBJ1-6; maybe TRBD1 (6 bases). This CDR3 contains 16 residues. With 6 bases removed from V and 0 bases from J, the gap between germline ends came to 12 bases. The V gene's germline CDR1 is SNHLY and CDR2 FYNNEI. The CDR3, as DNA: TGTGCCAGCAGGACCGGACAGAGCTCCTATAATTCACCCCTCCACTTT. It encodes CASRTGQSSYNSPLHF.

This clone occurred many times. The chain couples TRBV29-1 to TRBJ1-1, with unresolved D. The CDR3 has 11 residues. From germline, CDR1 is SQVTM and CDR2 ANQGSEA. Trimming stripped 4 bases from V and 11 bases from J, with 14 bases between. The CDR3 sequence is CSVVDNWRAFF. The DNA for the CDR3 is TGCAGCGTTGTTGATAATTGGCGGGCTTTCTTT. The full variable domain, rest sourced from reference TRBV29-1 and TRBJ1-1, is SAVISQKPSRDICQRGTSLTIQCQVDSQVTMMFWYRQQPGQSLTLIATANQGSEATYESGFVIDKFPISRPNLTFSTLTVSNMSPEDSSIYLCSVVDNWRAFFGQGTRLTVV.

J is TRBJ2-3 and V is TRBV19; D is uncertain. The CDR3 is made up of 14 amino acids. Deletions cut 3 bases from V and 0 bases from J, with 7 bases between. Germline lookup yields CDR1 LNHDA and CDR2 SQIVND (reference sequence). The CDR3 region is CASSIQASTDTQYF. Written as DNA, the CDR3 is TGTGCCAGTAGTATTCAGGCTAGCACAGATACGCAGTATTTT.

This rearrangement joins TRBV19 to TRBJ2-7, with D possibly being TRBD1 (5 bases). The CDR3 has 14 amino acids. The V end was cut by 5 bases, the J end by 1 base, with 12 bases between. The germline V gene encodes CDR1 LNHDA and CDR2 SQIVND (reference sequence). CDR3 amino acids: CASSAQQGSYEQYF. CDR3 nucleotides: TGTGCCAGTAGTGCTCAGCAGGGATCCTACGAGCAGTACTTC.

V usage is TRBV12-3 or TRBV12-4 and J usage is TRBJ1-2, with 10 bases aligning to TRBD1. With V trimmed by 6 bases and J by 6 bases, 4 bases remained unmatched. This CDR3 is 13 amino acids long. The CDR3 nucleotides are TGTGCCAGCAGCCTGGGACAGGGGAATGGCTACACCTTC. Translated, it gives CASSLGQGNGYTF.

The chain recombines TRBV30 with TRBJ2-3, with TRBD2 as a possible D gene (5 bases). CDR1 is GTSNPN, CDR2 SVGIG, per germline (reference sequence). The CDR3 is made up of 13 amino acids. Between the trimmed V and J ends, which lost 3 bases and 7 bases, there was a span of 14 bases. CDR3 amino acids: CAWRVPPGNTQYF. The CDR3 DNA reads as TGTGCCTGGAGGGTCCCCCCCGGGAATACGCAGTATTTT.

The J gene is TRBJ2-1, the V gene TRBV11-2; 9 bases align to TRBD2. CDR3 length equals 16 residues. V was clipped by 1 base and J by 2 bases; unmatched bases: 3. Germline CDR1 reads SGHAT; CDR2 reads FQNNGV. In DNA form, the CDR3 reads TGTGCCAGCAGCTTAGTCGGCGGGGGGGCCTACAATGAGCAGTTCTTC. It specifies CASSLVGGGAYNEQFF.

The rearrangement uses TRBV18 and TRBJ2-5; TRBD1 matches at 8 bases. The CDR3 sequence is 14 residues long. The ends lost 2 bases at V and 5 bases at J; junction bases unmatched: 4. The germline gives CDR1 KGHSH, CDR2 LQKENI. This CDR3 is CASSPRQGKETQYF. Here the CDR3 DNA reads TGTGCCAGCTCACCAAGACAGGGGAAGGAGACCCAGTACTTC.

The table lists this clone with a few counts. V and J are TRBV7-9 and TRBJ2-1; 15 nucleotides agree with TRBD2. Germline lookup yields CDR1 SEHNR and CDR2 FQNEAQ (reference sequence). V gave up 1 base and J gave up 7 bases; unmatched junction bases: 5. This CDR3 is built from 17 residues. CDR3: CASSLVRGLAGGNEQFF. The CDR3 region has the DNA TGTGCCAGCAGCTTAGTTCGCGGACTAGCGGGAGGGAATGAGCAGTTCTTC.

The chain joins TRBV7-9 to TRBJ2-7; 7 nucleotides line up with TRBD2. The CDR3 is made up of 16 amino acids. With 2 bases clipped from V and 2 bases from J, the junction kept 9 bases outside the gene matches. Germline V gene sequence: CDR1 SEHNR, CDR2 FQNEAQ (reference sequence). For the CDR3, the DNA is TGTGCCAGCAGCTTAAGATCGAGCGGGAAGACCTACGAGCAGTACTTC. Protein sequence: CASSLRSSGKTYEQYF.